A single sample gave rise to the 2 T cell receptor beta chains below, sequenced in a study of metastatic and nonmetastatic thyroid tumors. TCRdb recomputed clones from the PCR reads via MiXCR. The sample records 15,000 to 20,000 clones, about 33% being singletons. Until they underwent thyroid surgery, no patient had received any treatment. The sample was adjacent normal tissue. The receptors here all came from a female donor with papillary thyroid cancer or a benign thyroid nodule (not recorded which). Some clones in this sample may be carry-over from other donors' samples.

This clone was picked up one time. The CDR3 region is CSARDQRAGGNTGELFF. The CDR3 coding sequence is TGCAGTGCTAGAGATCAGAGGGCGGGAGGAAACACCGGGGAGCTGTTTTTT. The chain combines TRBV20-1 with TRBJ2-2; 8 bases align to TRBD2. In germline, CDR1 is DFQATT, CDR2 SNEGSKA (reference sequence). The CDR3 consists of 17 residues. Trimming cost V 0 bases and J 2 bases; bases outside gene matches: 8.

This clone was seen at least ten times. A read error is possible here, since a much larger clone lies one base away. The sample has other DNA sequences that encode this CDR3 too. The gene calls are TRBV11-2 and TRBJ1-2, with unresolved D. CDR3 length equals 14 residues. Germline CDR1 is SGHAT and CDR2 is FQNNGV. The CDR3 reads CASSLALDRYGYTF. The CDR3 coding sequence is TGTGCCAGCAGCTTAGCTTTGGACCGCTATGGTTACACCTTC.